The 15 T cell receptor beta chains reported below all come from one sample, sequenced in a study of T cell repertoires in cytomegalovirus infection. The antigens of these receptors remain unknown. TCRdb processed the reads anew with MiXCR; each CDR3 protein has one entry. The sample includes roughly 340,000 distinct CDR3 sequences, about 27% of them seen just once. The sample was cultured PBMCs, taken from culture after CMV antigen stimulation. Receptor source: a human donor in good health (CMV status not recorded). Some clones in this sample may be carry-over from other donors' samples.

This clonotype was picked up a small number of times. The V gene is TRBV20-1, the J gene TRBJ1-5; D is unresolved. CDR3 length: 15 amino acids. Germline assignment: CDR1 DFQATT and CDR2 SNEGSKA (reference sequence). V was shortened by 4 bases and J by 0 bases, with 13 bases between the two germline ends. The CDR3 coding sequence is TGCAGTGCTACAGATAGATTCTATAGCAATCAGCCCCAGCATTTT. Its protein is CSATDRFYSNQPQHF.

This clonotype was detected only a few times. V is TRBV7-3 and J is TRBJ1-1; D not certain. Germline CDR1 reads SGHTA; CDR2 reads FQGTGA. The V gene lost 2 bases and the J gene lost 3 bases, with 10 bases spanning the gap. The CDR3 extends over 14 amino acids. The CDR3: CASSLSGVDTEAFF. The CDR3 bases are TGTGCCAGCAGCTTATCCGGGGTGGACACTGAAGCTTTCTTT.

The CDR3: CASLSGLSRDTQYF. The CDR3 DNA is TGCGCCAGTCTAAGCGGGCTATCAAGGGATACGCAGTATTTT. This sequence joins TRBV10-2 and TRBJ2-3, with D possibly being TRBD2 (6 bases). Trimming took 9 bases from V and 6 from J, leaving 19 bases between them. Germline V lookup: CDR1 WSHSY, CDR2 SAAADI. The CDR3 extends over 14 amino acids.

The chain uses TRBV2 and TRBJ1-2, with TRBD1 identical over 7 bases. CDR3 size: 14 residues. Germline lookup yields CDR1 SNHLY and CDR2 FYNNEI. Trimming removed 4 bases from V and 0 bases from J; junction bases left unmatched: 2. The CDR3 is CASSVDRPNYGYTF. In DNA, the CDR3 is TGTGCCAGCAGTGTGGACAGGCCTAACTATGGCTACACCTTC.

This clonotype was recorded only once. J is TRBJ2-5 and V is TRBV3-1; possible D gene TRBD2, 5 bases. Germline V gene data show CDR1 as LGHDT and CDR2 as YNNKEL (reference sequence). The CDR3 is 13 residues long. Trimming stripped 2 bases from V and 6 bases from J, with 10 bases between. The CDR3 region is CASSQRGRKTQYF. The CDR3 DNA reads as TGTGCCAGCAGCCAACGGGGTAGGAAGACCCAGTACTTC.

This clonotype was found a few times. The gene calls are TRBV4-2 and TRBJ2-7; 12 nucleotides match TRBD2. This CDR3 is built from 15 residues. Germline V lookup: CDR1 LGHNA, CDR2 YNFKEQ. Germline trimming cut 4 bases from V and 4 bases from J; bases unmatched to any gene: 5. In DNA form, the CDR3 reads TGTGCCAGCAGCCTACTAGCGGGAGGAAGGTACGAGCAGTACTTC. This gives the protein CASSLLAGGRYEQYF.

The count of this clonotype is one. The chain has TRBV6-1 and TRBJ1-2; a possible D gene is TRBD1 (5 bases). Trimming pared 5 bases from V and 1 base from J, leaving 17 bases between. The CDR3 sequence is 16 residues long. CDR1 and CDR2 (germline): MNHNS, SASEGT. The CDR3 here is CASSQGLSGLNYGYTF. The CDR3 DNA is TGTGCCAGCAGTCAGGGACTCTCGGGGCTTAACTATGGCTACACCTTC.

The genes are TRBV7-6 and TRBJ2-2; TRBD2 matches at 15 bases. The CDR3 extends over 19 amino acids. Germline V gene lookup returns CDR1 SGHVS and CDR2 FNYEAQ. The junction had 10 bases not matched to a gene; V was cut back by 1 base and J by 7 bases. The CDR3 DNA sequence: TGTGCCAGCAGCTTAGAGCCCCGGACTAGCGGGGGGGCCGGCGGGGAGCTGTTTTTT. Translated, it gives CASSLEPRTSGGAGGELFF.

The table lists this clonotype with many counts. The rearrangement uses TRBV2 and TRBJ1-1; TRBD1 matches 8 bases. With 5 bases clipped from V and 5 bases from J, the junction kept 10 bases outside the gene matches. There are 15 residues in the CDR3. Germline-derived CDR1 and CDR2 are SNHLY and FYNNEI. The CDR3 reads CASSIIGQGGTEAFF. The CDR3 DNA reads TGTGCCAGCAGTATAATTGGACAGGGAGGAACTGAAGCTTTCTTT.

The table lists this clonotype with many counts. In DNA, the CDR3 is TGTGCCAGCAGCTTAGGGGACAGGCTCGATGAAGCTTTCTTT. This encodes CASSLGDRLDEAFF. J is TRBJ1-1 and V is TRBV7-6; TRBD1 matches at 8 bases. Germline V gene lookup returns CDR1 SGHVS and CDR2 FNYEAQ. The CDR3 spans 14 residues. Trimming took 1 base from V and 7 from J; bases not matched to a gene: 5. Based on the CDR3 plus reference TRBV7-6 and TRBJ1-1, the full variable domain is GAGVSQSPRYKVTKRGQDVALRCDPISGHVSLYWYRQALGQGPEFLTYFNYEAQQDKSGLPNDRFSAERPEGSISTLTIQRTEQRDSAMYRCASSLGDRLDEAFFGQGTRLTVV.

This clonotype has more than one count but fewer than ten. The V and J genes are TRBV7-2 and TRBJ1-2; the D is unclear. Germline V gene lookup returns CDR1 SGHTA and CDR2 FQGNSA. This CDR3 region has 13 residues. Trimming removed 3 bases from V and 4 bases from J, with 9 bases in between. The CDR3 sequence: CASSFPNTYGYTF. CDR3 nucleotide sequence: TGTGCCAGCAGCTTTCCGAATACCTATGGCTACACCTTC.

Here the CDR3 DNA reads TGTGCCAGCAGCGCAGCGGGGGGGAGCACCGGGGAGCTGTTTTTT. The encoded protein is CASSAAGGSTGELFF. The V and J genes are TRBV12-3 or TRBV12-4 and TRBJ2-2; 10 positions agree with TRBD2. Trimming at V came to 6 bases and at J to 4 bases, leaving 5 bases not matched to a gene. This CDR3 contains 15 residues.

The rearrangement links TRBV27 to TRBJ1-5; D possibly corresponds to TRBD1 (6 bases). Germline V gene data show CDR1 as MNHEY and CDR2 as SMNVEV (reference sequence). The V gene lost 5 bases and the J gene lost 5 bases, with 10 bases spanning the gap. The CDR3 consists of 13 residues. The CDR3 region is CASSKYRDQPQHF. CDR3 sequence (DNA): TGTGCCAGCAGTAAATACAGGGATCAGCCCCAGCATTTT.

This clonotype was found a few times. The V call is TRBV19, the J call TRBJ1-6, with no clear D. V was cut by 4 bases and J by 8 bases, with 9 bases left in between. CDR1 and CDR2 from the germline V gene are LNHDA and SQIVND (reference sequence). This CDR3 spans 13 amino acids. The CDR3, as DNA: TGTGCCAGTAGTAGGGCAGAAGATTCACCCCTCCACTTT. Translation gives CASSRAEDSPLHF.

This clonotype was counted many times. This rearrangement joins TRBV29-1 to TRBJ2-3; D uncertain. V was pared by 3 bases and J by 6 bases, with 10 bases between. The V gene's germline CDR1 is SQVTM and CDR2 ANQGSEA. The CDR3 has 12 amino acids. The CDR3 region has the DNA TGCAGCGTTGAGTTCACCGGTGATACGCAGTATTTT. Protein: CSVEFTGDTQYF.